These 21 T cell receptor gamma chains originate from one sample sequenced in a study of γδ T cells in repeated Plasmodium falciparum infection. TCRdb re-called the multiplex PCR reads with CATT. The data contain around 25,000 gamma-chain clones, about 3% of them singletons. Vgamma9/Vdelta2+ and Vdelta2-negative gammadelta T cells were flow-sorted from PBMC for bulk sequencing. The specimen sequenced was gamma-delta T cells from blood. The receptors here all came from a pool of human donors (malaria-infected and uninfected, not separated).

This clone was observed a handful of times. TCRdb's entry gives the protein of a much larger clone, which mismatches this DNA's translation at residue 7, likely from a read error; the protein reported here is translated from the DNA. This chain uses TRGV4 with TRGJ1 or TRGJ2. Trimming cost V 0 bases and J 6 bases; bases outside gene matches: 11. This CDR3 contains 15 residues. Germline CDR1 is EGSTGY and CDR2 is YDSYTSSV. The CDR3 loop is CATWDGQLISYKKLF. CDR3 in DNA: TGTGCCACCTGGGATGGGCAGCTTATTTCTTATAAGAAACTCTTT.

By proportion, this clone is large (0.1 to 1%). Other DNA sequences in this sample translate to the same CDR3. CDR3 sequence reads: CATWDGFYYKKLF. The CDR3 region has the DNA TGTGCCACCTGGGACGGATTTTATTATAAGAAACTCTTT. The chain joins TRGV2 to TRGJ1 or TRGJ2. In germline, CDR1 is EGSNGY, CDR2 YDSYNSKV. The CDR3 loop spans 13 amino acids. The J segment lost 3 bases and the V segment lost 1 base, leaving 3 bases of the junction unmatched.

In its sample, this clone was seen a few times. A read error likely explains this, since a far larger clone differs by one base. V gene TRGV3 was called; the J gene was not. Per the germline V gene, CDR1 is VTNTFY and CDR2 is YDVSTARD (reference sequence). The CDR3 spans 11 residues. In DNA form, the CDR3 reads TGTGCCACCTGGGTCAGGTATAAGAAGCTCTTT. Residues: CATWVRYKKLF.

This clone was seen ten or more times. Distinct nucleotide sequences in the sample also encode this CDR3. The V call is TRGV9, the J call TRGJ1 or TRGJ2. The CDR3 runs to 13 residues. Germline V gene lookup returns CDR1 GITISATS and CDR2 ISYDGTV (reference sequence). The V segment lost 0 bases and the J segment 4 bases; nucleotides outside the gene matches: 3. CDR3 in amino acids: CALWEVIYYKKLF. The CDR3 bases are TGTGCCTTGTGGGAGGTGATCTATTATAAGAAACTCTTT.

In this sample, this clone turned up a few times. The protein held in TCRdb is that of a much larger clone and does not match this DNA's translation at residue 10, likely because of a read error; the protein shown is translated from the DNA. The gene calls are TRGV8 and TRGJ1 or TRGJ2. Per the germline V gene, CDR1 is VENAVY and CDR2 is YDSYNSRV. The CDR3 loop spans 14 amino acids. Trimming at V came to 0 bases and at J to 8 bases, leaving 10 bases not matched to a gene. The CDR3 region has the DNA TGTGCCACCTGGGATAGGCGACGAAATCATAAGAAACTCTTT. Its protein product is CATWDRRRNHKKLF.

This clone was found many times. TCRdb's protein, taken from a much larger clone, differs from this DNA's translation at residue 5, likely owing to a read error; the protein displayed comes from the DNA. J is TRGJP and V is TRGV9. V gave up 5 bases and J gave up 11 bases; unmatched junction bases: 3. There are 13 residues in the CDR3. Germline V CDR1 and CDR2: GITISATS, ISYDGTV (reference sequence). The DNA for the CDR3 is TGTGCCTTGTGGGGGCTGGGCAAAAAAATCAAGGTATTT. It codes for CALWGLGKKIKVF.

This clone was seen a handful of times. A read error is likely here: a far larger clone is one base away. Other DNA sequences in the sample encode the same CDR3. The CDR3 DNA is TGCGCCACCTGGGATAGCGAAAGGTATTATAAGAAACTCTTT. This encodes CATWDSERYYKKLF. This chain uses TRGV5 with TRGJ1 or TRGJ2. The J gene, left out of TCRdb, was set here by checking the DNA against germline. The germline V gene has CDR1 VINAFY and CDR2 YDVSNSKD. This CDR3 is built from 14 residues.

This clone showed up just a few times. TCRdb assigns this DNA the protein of a much larger clone, which departs from its translation at residue 4; this likely reflects a read error, and the protein shown comes from translating the DNA. This rearrangement joins TRGV9 to TRGJ1 or TRGJ2. TCRdb offers no J gene call, so here the DNA was matched to germline to obtain one. CDR3 length: 14 residues. The trim removed 7 bases at V and 0 bases at J, leaving 9 bases unmatched. Per the germline V gene, CDR1 is GITISATS and CDR2 is ISYDGTV (reference sequence). The CDR3 bases are TGTGCCTTGTGCGAGAAAACGAATTATTATAAGAAACTCTTT. This encodes CALCEKTNYYKKLF.

This clone was detected many times. The translation of this DNA and the TCRdb protein of a much larger clone differ at residue 10, probably owing to a read error; the protein shown here is translated from the DNA. The V gene is TRGV5, the J gene TRGJ1 or TRGJ2. No J segment appears in TCRdb, so it was assigned here by matching the sequence to germline. The germline V gene encodes CDR1 VINAFY and CDR2 YDVSNSKD. The length of the CDR3 is 13 residues. In DNA form, the CDR3 reads TGTGCCACCTGGGACAGGCGACATTATGAGAAACTCTTT. This gives the protein CATWDRRHYEKLF.

This clone was counted many times. A single base separates this from a much larger clone, so it may be a read error. The CDR3 DNA sequence: TGCGCCACCTGGGACGGGGGGTATAAGAAACTCTTT. Translating gives CATWDGGYKKLF. The chain has TRGV2 and TRGJ1 or TRGJ2. No J gene is reported in TCRdb; it was inferred here by comparing the DNA with germline. The CDR3 length is 12 residues. Germline V gene data show CDR1 as EGSNGY and CDR2 as YDSYNSKV.

A note on this clone: The TCRdb record carries a much larger clone's protein, which differs from this DNA's translation at residue 12; a read error is the likely cause, and the protein listed here is the DNA translation. The V segment is TRGV9, and no J call was made. Germline CDR1 and CDR2: GITISATS and ISYDGTV (reference sequence). CDR3 size: 14 residues. The DNA of the CDR3 is TGTGCCTTGTGGGAGCCGAAGACTTATTATAAGAGACTCTTT. Its protein is CALWEPKTYYKRLF.

This clone was observed many times. This chain links TRGV9 with TRGJ1 or TRGJ2. TCRdb offers no J gene call, so here the DNA was matched to germline to obtain one. This CDR3 region has 10 residues. CDR1 GITISATS and CDR2 ISYDGTV come from the germline V gene (reference sequence). Trimming at V came to 12 bases and at J to 0 bases, leaving 2 bases not matched to a gene. As DNA, the CDR3 is TGTGCCCCGAATTATTATAAGAAACTCTTT. It specifies CAPNYYKKLF.

As for this clone: A single base separates this from a much larger clone, so it may be a read error. The J gene has no call, while the V gene is TRGV2. The CDR3 loop spans 14 amino acids. CDR1 is EGSNGY, CDR2 YDSYNSKV, per germline. The CDR3 protein is CATWDGGDYYKRLF. CDR3 nucleotide sequence: TGTGCCACCTGGGACGGAGGGGATTATTATAAGAGACTCTTT.

With regard to this clone: TCRdb's protein, taken from a much larger clone, differs from this DNA's translation at residue 5, likely owing to a read error; the protein displayed comes from the DNA. The rearrangement links TRGV9 to TRGJP. As TCRdb names no J gene, one was assigned here on the basis of a DNA match to germline. This CDR3 spans 18 amino acids. Per germline, CDR1 GITISATS and CDR2 ISYDGTV (reference sequence). The CDR3 sequence is CALWGVRRGELGKKIKVF. CDR3 nucleotides: TGTGCCTTGTGGGGGGTGCGGAGAGGAGAGTTGGGCAAAAAAATCAAGGTATTT.

This clone was observed a few times. A far bigger clonotype differs at one base, so this is likely a read error. The sample carries other DNA sequences with the same CDR3. The J gene is TRGJP, the V gene TRGV9. The J gene is not listed in TCRdb, so it was assigned here from a DNA match to germline. The CDR3 has 17 residues. Germline values: CDR1 GITISATS, CDR2 ISYDGTV (reference sequence). The CDR3 nucleotides read TGCGCCTTGTGGGAGGGCGCCAGGGAGTTGGGCAAAAAAATCAAGGTATTT. It specifies CALWEGARELGKKIKVF.

As concerns this clone: With a far larger clone one base away, a read error is the likely cause. The V gene is TRGV3, the J gene TRGJ1 or TRGJ2. With V trimmed by 2 bases and J by 5 bases, 12 bases remained unmatched. The CDR3 length is 15 residues. CDR1 and CDR2 (germline): VTNTFY, YDVSTARD (reference sequence). In DNA form, the CDR3 reads TGTGCCACCTGGGACAAGCCTACCGAGGATTATAAGAAACTCTTT. Translation: CATWDKPTEDYKKLF.

This clone showed up many times. The protein TCRdb lists belongs to a much larger clone and differs from this DNA's translation at residue 6, which points to a read error; the protein shown is made from the DNA. The rearrangement uses TRGV9 and TRGJ1 or TRGJ2. Germline CDR1 GITISATS, CDR2 ISYDGTV (reference sequence). Trimming cost V 2 bases and J 5 bases; bases outside gene matches: 15. CDR3 size: 16 residues. CDR3 region: CALWEAHNGENYKKLF. The CDR3 DNA follows: TGTGCCTTGTGGGAGGCGCACAATGGCGAAAATTATAAGAAACTCTTT.

This clone occurred many times. TCRdb pairs this DNA with a much larger clone's protein that differs at residue 4, likely a read error; the protein shown was translated from the DNA. The gene calls are TRGV9 and TRGJ1 or TRGJ2. The CDR3 sequence is 13 residues long. Germline V lookup: CDR1 GITISATS, CDR2 ISYDGTV (reference sequence). The CDR3 nucleotides read TGTGCCTTGCGGGAGGGGAGGGATTATAAGAAACTCTTT. This translates into CALREGRDYKKLF.

This clone was found many times. Translating this DNA gives a protein that differs at residue 8 from the TCRdb one, which belongs to a much larger clone; a read error is likely, and the protein shown is this translation. J is TRGJP and V is TRGV9. In germline, CDR1 is GITISATS, CDR2 ISYDGTV (reference sequence). Unmatched junction bases numbered 5, after V lost 0 bases and J lost 9 bases. This CDR3 has 16 amino acids. The CDR3 region is CALWEVRGLGKKIKVF. In DNA, the CDR3 is TGTGCCTTGTGGGAGGTGCGGGGGTTGGGCAAAAAAATCAAGGTATTT.

This clone was seen at least ten times. The TCRdb protein comes from a much larger clone and disagrees with this DNA's translation at residue 10, likely due to a read error; the protein given here is derived from the DNA. The V segment is TRGV4, and no J call was made. Germline CDR1 reads EGSTGY; CDR2 reads YDSYTSSV. CDR3 length equals 12 residues. The DNA for the CDR3 is TGTGCCACCTGGCACCTTTATTATAAGAGACTCTTT. This gives the protein CATWHLYYKRLF.

In the case of this clone: This probably arose from a read error, given a far larger clone one base away. This sample also contains other DNA sequences that code for the same CDR3. This chain joins TRGV9 and TRGJ1 or TRGJ2. TCRdb records no J gene; here it was assigned by comparing the DNA to germline. CDR3 length: 13 amino acids. Germline V gene lookup returns CDR1 GITISATS and CDR2 ISYDGTV (reference sequence). CDR3 nucleotide sequence: TGTGCTTTGTGGGAGGTGTACTGTTATAAGAAACTCTTT. Translation gives CALWEVYCYKKLF.